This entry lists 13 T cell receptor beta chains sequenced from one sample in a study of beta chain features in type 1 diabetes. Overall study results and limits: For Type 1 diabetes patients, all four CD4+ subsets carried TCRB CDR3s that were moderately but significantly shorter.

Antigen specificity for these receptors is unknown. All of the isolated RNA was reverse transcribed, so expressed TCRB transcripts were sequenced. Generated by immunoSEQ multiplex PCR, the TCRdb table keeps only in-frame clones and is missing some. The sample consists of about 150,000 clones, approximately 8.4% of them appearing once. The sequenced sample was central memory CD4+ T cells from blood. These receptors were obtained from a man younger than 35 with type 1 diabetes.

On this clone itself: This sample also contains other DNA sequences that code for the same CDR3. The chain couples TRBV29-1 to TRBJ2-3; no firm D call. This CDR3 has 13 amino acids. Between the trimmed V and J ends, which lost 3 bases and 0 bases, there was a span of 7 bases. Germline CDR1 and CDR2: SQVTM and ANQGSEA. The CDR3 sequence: CSVEGHSTDTQYF. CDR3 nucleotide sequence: TGCAGCGTTGAGGGCCACAGCACAGATACGCAGTATTTT.

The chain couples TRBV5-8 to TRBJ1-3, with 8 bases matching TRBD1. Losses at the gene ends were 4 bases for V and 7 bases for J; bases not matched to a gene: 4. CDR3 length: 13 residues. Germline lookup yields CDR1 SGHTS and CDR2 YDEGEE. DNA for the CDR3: TGTGCCAGCAGCGTGGACAGGGTCAACACCATATATTTT. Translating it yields CASSVDRVNTIYF.

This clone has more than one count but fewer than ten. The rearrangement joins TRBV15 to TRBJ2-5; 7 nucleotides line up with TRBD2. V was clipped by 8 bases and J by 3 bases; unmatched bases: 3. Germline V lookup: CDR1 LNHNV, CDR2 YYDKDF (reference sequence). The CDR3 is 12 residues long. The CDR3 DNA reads TGTGCCACCGGGGGGGGAAAAGAGACCCAGTACTTC. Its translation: CATGGGKETQYF.

CDR3 sequence: CASSFDSLGWFF. CDR3 nucleotide sequence: TGTGCCAGCAGCTTCGACAGTCTGGGGTGGTTCTTT. The rearrangement uses TRBV7-9 and TRBJ1-1, with D possibly TRBD1 on 5 matching bases. Per germline, CDR1 SEHNR and CDR2 FQNEAQ (reference sequence). The CDR3 sequence is 12 residues long. Trimming took 3 bases from V and 14 from J, leaving 16 bases between them. Drawing the rest from reference TRBV7-9 and TRBJ1-1, the complete variable domain is DTGVSQNPRHKITKRGQNVTFRCDPISEHNRLYWYRQTLGQGPEFLTYFQNEAQLEKSRLLSDRFSAERPKGSFSTLEIQRTEQGDSAMYLCASSFDSLGWFFGQGTRLTVV.

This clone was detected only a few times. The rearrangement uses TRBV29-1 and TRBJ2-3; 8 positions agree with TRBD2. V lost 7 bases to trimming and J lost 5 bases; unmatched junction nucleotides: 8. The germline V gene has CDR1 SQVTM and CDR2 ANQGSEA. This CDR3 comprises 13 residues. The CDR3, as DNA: TGCAGCGCCGCCGCCGGGGGGGTAGATACGCAGTATTTT. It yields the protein CSAAAGGVDTQYF.

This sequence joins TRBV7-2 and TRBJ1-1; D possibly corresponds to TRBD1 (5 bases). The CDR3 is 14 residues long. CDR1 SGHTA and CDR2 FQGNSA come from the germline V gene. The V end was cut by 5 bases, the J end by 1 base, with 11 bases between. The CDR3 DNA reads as TGTGCCAGCAGCCAGCAGGGCTGGAACACTGAAGCTTTCTTT. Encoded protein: CASSQQGWNTEAFF. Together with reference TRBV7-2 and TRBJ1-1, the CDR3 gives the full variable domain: GAGVSQSPSNKVTEKGKDVELRCDPISGHTALYWYRQSLGQGLEFLIYFQGNSAPDKSGLPSDRFSAERTGGSVSTLTIQRTQQEDSAVYLCASSQQGWNTEAFFGQGTRLTVV.

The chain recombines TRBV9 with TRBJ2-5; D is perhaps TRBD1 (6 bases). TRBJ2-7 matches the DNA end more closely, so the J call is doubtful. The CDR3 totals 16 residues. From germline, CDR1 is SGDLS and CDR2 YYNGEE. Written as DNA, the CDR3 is TGTGCCAGCAGCGCGACCCCCACAGGGCAGTTGAACGAGCAGTACTTC. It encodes CASSATPTGQLNEQYF.

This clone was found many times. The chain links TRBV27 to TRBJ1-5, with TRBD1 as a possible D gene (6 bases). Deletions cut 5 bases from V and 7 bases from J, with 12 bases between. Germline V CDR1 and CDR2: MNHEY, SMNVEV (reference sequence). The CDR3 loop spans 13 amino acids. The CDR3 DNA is TGTGCCAGCAGTCATGGGGGCGACCAGCCCCAGCATTTT. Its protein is CASSHGGDQPQHF.

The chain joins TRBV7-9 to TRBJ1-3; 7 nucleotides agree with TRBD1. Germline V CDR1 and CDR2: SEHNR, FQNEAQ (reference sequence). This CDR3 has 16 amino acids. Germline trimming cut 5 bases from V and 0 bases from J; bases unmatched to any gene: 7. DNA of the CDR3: TGTGCCAGCAGCCCCCCGGGACAGTCCTCTGGAAACACCATATATTTT. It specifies CASSPPGQSSGNTIYF.

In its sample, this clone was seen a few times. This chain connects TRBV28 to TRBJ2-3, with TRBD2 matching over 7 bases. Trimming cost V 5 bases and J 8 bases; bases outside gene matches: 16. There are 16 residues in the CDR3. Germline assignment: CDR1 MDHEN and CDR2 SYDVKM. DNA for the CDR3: TGTGCCAGCAGTATCATCACAGCGGGGCCGGAGCGTACGCAGTATTTT. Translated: CASSIITAGPERTQYF.

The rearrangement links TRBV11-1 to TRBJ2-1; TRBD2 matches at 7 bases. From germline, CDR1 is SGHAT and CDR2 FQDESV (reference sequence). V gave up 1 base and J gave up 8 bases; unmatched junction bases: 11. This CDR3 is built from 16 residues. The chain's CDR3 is CASSLVEWEGQYEQFF. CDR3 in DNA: TGTGCCAGCAGCTTAGTCGAGTGGGAGGGCCAATATGAGCAGTTCTTC.

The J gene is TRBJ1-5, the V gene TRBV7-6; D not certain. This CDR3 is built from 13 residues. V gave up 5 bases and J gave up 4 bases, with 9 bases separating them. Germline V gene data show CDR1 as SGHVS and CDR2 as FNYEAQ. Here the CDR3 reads CASSATENQPQHF. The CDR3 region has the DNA TGTGCCAGCAGCGCAACTGAGAATCAGCCCCAGCATTTT.

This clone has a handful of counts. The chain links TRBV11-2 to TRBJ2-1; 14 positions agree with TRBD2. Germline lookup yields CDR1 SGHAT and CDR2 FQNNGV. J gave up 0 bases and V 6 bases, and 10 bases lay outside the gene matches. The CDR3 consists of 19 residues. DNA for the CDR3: TGTGCCAGCAGTAAGACTAGCGGGGGGGTCGACAGCTCCTACAATGAGCAGTTCTTC. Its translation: CASSKTSGGVDSSYNEQFF. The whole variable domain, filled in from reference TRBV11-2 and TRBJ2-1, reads EAGVAQSPRYKIIEKRQSVAFWCNPISGHATLYWYQQILGQGPKLLIQFQNNGVVDDSQLPKDRFSAERLKGVDSTLKIQPAKLEDSAVYLCASSKTSGGVDSSYNEQFFGPGTRLTVL.